This T cell receptor (beta chain) comes out of a study of identical twins. V was pared by 3 bases and J by 3 bases, with 4 bases of the junction left unmatched. CDR3 size: 15 residues. Germline V gives CDR1 SGHVS, CDR2 FNYEAQ. TCRdb used MiXCR to reprocess the 5' RACE reads, holding one entry per CDR3 protein. The data show 500,000 or so distinct CDR3 sequences, with 13% to 15% seen just once and around 0.52% held by the top ten. Study findings and constraints: The more abundant beta clonotypes in cord blood had fewer insertions, and memory repertoires did not show this. In beta out-of-frame sequences, the excess sharing between twins was weaker.

For this clonotype: Its antigen is currently unknown.

No donor was unhealthy or non-Caucasian. These same records also appear under a second study, on yellow fever vaccine responses in identical twins.

The chain employs TRBV7-6 and TRBJ2-2; 7 positions match TRBD1. The clonotype originates from a woman aged 18 to 35 in good health. Material for sequencing was CD4+ T cells sorted from blood. The CDR3 loop reads CASSFNRGDTGELFF. The CDR3 DNA follows: TGTGCCAGCAGCTTTAACAGGGGTGACACCGGGGAGCTGTTTTTT.